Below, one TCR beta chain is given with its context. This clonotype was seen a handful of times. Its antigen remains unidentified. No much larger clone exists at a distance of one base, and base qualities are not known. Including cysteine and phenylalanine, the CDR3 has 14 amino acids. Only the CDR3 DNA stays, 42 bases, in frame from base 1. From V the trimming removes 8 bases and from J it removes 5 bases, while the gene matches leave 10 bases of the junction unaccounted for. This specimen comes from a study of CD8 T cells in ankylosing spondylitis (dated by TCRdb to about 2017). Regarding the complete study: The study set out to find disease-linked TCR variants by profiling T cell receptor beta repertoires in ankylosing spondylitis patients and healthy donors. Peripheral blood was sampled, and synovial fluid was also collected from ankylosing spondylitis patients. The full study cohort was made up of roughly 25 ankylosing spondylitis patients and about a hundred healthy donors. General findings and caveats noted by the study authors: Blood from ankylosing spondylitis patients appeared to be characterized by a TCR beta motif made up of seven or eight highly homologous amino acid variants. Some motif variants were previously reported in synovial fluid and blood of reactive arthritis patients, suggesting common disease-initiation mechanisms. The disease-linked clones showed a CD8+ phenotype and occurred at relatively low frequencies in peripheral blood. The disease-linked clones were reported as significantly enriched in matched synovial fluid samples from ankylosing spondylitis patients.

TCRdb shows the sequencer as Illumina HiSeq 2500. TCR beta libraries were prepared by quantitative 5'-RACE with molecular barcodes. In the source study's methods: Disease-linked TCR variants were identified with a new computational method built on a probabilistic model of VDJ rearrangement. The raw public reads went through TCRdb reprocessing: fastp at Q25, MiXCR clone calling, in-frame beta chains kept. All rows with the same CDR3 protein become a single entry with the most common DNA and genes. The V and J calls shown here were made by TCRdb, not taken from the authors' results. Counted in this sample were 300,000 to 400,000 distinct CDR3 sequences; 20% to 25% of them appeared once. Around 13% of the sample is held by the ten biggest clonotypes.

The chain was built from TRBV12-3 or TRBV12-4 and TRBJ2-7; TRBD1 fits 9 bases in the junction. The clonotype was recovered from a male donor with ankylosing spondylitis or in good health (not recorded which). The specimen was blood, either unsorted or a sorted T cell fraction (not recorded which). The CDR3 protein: CASGPGQGTHEQYF. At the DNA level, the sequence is TGTGCCAGCGGGCCGGGACAGGGCACCCACGAGCAGTACTTC.